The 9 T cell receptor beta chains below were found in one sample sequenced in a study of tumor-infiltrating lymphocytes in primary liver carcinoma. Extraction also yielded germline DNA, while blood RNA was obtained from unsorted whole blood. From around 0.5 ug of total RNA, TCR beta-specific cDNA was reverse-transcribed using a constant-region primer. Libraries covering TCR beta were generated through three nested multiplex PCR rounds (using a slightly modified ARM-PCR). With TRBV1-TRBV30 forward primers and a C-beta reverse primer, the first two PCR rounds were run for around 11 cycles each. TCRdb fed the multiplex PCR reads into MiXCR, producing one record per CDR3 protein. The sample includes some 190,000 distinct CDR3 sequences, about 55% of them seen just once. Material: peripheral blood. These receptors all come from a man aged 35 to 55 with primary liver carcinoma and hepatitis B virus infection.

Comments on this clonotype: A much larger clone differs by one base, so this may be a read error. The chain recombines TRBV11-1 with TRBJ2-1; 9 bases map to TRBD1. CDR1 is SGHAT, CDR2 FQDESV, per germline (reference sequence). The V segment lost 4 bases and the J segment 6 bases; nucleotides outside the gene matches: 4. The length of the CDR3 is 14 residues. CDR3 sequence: CASSSLGQGNEQFF. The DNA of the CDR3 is TGTGCCAGCAGCTCCCTGGGACAGGGCAATGAGCAGTTCTTC.

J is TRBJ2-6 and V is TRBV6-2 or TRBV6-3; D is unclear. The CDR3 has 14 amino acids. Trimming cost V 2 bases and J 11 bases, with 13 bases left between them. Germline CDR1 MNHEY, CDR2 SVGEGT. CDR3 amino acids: CASSYTSGAYVLTF. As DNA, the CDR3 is TGTGCCAGCAGTTACACCTCTGGAGCCTACGTCCTGACTTTC.

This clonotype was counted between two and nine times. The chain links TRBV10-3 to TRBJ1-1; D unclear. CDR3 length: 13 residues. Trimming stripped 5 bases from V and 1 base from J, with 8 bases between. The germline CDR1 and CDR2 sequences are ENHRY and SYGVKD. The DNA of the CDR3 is TGTGCCATCAGTCCTGGAGAGAACACTGAAGCTTTCTTT. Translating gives CAISPGENTEAFF.

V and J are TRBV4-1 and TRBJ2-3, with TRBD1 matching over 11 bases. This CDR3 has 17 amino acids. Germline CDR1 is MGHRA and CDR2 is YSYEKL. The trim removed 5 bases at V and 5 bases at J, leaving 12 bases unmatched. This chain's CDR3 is CASSSYAGTGGGDTQYF. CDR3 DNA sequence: TGCGCCAGCAGCTCGTACGCCGGGACAGGGGGGGGAGATACGCAGTATTTT.

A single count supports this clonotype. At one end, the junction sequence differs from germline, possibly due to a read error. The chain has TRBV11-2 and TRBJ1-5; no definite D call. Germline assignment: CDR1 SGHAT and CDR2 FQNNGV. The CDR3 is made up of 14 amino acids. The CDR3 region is CAGSTGRFPESQHF. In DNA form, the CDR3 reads TGTGCCGGCAGCACCGGACGGTTTCCCGAGTCCCAGCATTTT.

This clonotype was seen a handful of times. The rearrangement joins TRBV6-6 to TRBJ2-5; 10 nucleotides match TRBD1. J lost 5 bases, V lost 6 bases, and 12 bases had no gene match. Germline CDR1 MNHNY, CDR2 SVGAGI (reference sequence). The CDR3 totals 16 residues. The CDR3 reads CASSQSGQGPVETQYF. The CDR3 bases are TGTGCCAGCAGCCAGTCGGGACAGGGGCCGGTGGAGACCCAGTACTTC.

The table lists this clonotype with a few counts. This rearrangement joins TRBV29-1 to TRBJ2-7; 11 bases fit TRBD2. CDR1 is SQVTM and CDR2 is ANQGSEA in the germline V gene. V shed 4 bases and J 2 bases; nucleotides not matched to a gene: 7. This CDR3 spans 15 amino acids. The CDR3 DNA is TGCAGCGTTGTCGACGGGACTAGCGGAGCCTACGAGCAGTACTTC. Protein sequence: CSVVDGTSGAYEQYF.

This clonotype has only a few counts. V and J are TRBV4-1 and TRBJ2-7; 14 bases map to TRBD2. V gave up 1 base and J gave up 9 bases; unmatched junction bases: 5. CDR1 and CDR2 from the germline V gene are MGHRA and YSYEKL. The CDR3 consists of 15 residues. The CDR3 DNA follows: TGCGCCAGCAGCCAAGGACTAGCGGGAGGGATAGTGCAGTACTTC. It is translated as CASSQGLAGGIVQYF.

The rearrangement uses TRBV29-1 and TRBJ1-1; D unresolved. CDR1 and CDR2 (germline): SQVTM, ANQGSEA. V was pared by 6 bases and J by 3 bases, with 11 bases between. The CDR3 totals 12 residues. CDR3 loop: CSVKTWDTEAFF. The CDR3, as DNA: TGCAGCGTGAAGACGTGGGACACTGAAGCTTTCTTT.